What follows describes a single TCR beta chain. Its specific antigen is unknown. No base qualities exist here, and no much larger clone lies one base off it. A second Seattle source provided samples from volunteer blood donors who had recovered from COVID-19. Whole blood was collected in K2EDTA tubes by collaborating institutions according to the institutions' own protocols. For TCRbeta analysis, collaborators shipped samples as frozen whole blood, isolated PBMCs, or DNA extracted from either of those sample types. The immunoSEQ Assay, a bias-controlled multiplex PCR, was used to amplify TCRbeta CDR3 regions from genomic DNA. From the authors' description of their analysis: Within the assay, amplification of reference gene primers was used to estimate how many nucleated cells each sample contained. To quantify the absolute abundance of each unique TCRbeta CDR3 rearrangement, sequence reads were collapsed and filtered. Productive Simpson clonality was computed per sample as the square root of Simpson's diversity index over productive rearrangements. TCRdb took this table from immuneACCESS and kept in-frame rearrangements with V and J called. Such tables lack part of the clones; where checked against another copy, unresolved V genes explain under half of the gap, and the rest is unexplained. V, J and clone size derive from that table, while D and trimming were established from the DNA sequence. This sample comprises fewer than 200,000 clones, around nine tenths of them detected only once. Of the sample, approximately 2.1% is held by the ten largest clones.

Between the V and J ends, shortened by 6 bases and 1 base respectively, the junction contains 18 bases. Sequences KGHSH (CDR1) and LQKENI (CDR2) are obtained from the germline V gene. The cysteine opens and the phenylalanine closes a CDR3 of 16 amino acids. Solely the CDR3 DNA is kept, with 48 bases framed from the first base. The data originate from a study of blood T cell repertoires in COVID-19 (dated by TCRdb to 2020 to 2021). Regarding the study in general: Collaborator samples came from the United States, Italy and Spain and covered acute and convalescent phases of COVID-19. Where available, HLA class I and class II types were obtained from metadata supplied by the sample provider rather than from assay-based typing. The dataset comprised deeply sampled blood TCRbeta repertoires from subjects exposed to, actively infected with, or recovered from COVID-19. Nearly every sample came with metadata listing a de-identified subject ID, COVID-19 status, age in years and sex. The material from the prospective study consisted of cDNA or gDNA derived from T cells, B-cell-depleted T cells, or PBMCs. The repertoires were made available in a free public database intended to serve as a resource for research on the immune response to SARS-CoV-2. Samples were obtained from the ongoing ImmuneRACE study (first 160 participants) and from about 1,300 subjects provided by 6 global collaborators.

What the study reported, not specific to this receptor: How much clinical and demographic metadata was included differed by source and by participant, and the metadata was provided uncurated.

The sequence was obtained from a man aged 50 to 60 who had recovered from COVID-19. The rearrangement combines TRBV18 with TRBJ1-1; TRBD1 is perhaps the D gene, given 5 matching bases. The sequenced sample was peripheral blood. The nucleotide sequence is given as TGTGCCAGCTCTCCGGGGACTCCCGCCTCGAACACTGAAGCTTTCTTT. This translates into CASSPGTPASNTEAFF.